Sequencing of this TCR beta chain was carried out in a study of cytomegalovirus exposure and HLA in healthy donors. The CDR3 sequence is 15 residues long. V dropped 6 bases and J dropped 0 bases, with 12 bases sitting between them. Germline V gene data show CDR1 as SGHRS and CDR2 as YFSETQ. The PCR contained 60 Vbeta and 13 Jbeta primers. Profiling relied on immunoSEQ multiplex PCR, and the TCRdb table lists in-frame clones only, not all of them. The sample gives 150,000 or so clones, approximately 85% of which show up once; 2% to 2.5% is in the top ten. Specimen: PBMCs. The receptor was derived from a man aged 18-30 years in good health and CMV-seropositive. The V gene is TRBV5-1, the J gene TRBJ2-2; tentatively, D is TRBD2 (7 bases). The CDR3 coding sequence is TGCGCCAGCAACCGGGGGGCCACGAACACCGGGGAGCTGTTTTTT. Amino acid sequence: CASNRGATNTGELFF.